The sequence of this TCR beta chain was determined in a study of T cell responses to AZD1222 COVID-19 vaccine. Background on the study: Both about-4-week and about-12-week second-dose recipients were combined.

Study-level points and caveats: The span of vaccine-associated CD4 TCRs extended across spike, with dominance at 160-218 and 743-854. The reported proportion of spike-specific TCRs targeting unmutated variant regions was nearly half. Repertoires were sampled only after the peak T cell response.

Using immunoSEQ multiplex PCR, the repertoire was profiled, and TCRdb retains in-frame clones only, with some absent. The table includes tens of thousands of clones, approximately 88% detected once. On this clone: Its antigen remains unknown.

With 3 bases removed from V and 5 bases from J, the gap between germline ends came to 19 bases. The CDR3 extends over 16 amino acids. Looked up from germline, CDR1 is MDHEN and CDR2 is SYDVKM. V is TRBV28 and J is TRBJ1-1; D unresolved. This sample comprised peripheral blood, obtained on day 0 of AZD1222 vaccination. The clonotype originates from an adult in good health. In DNA, the CDR3 is TGTGCCAGCAGTTTGTTCGGGAGGGCCGCGGGGACTGAAGCTTTCTTT. Translation gives CASSLFGRAAGTEAFF. The whole variable domain, filled in from reference TRBV28 and TRBJ1-1, reads DVKVTQSSRYLVKRTGEKVFLECVQDMDHENMFWYRQDPGLGLRLIYFSYDVKMKEKGDIPEGYSVSREKKERFSLILESASTNQTSMYLCASSLFGRAAGTEAFFGQGTRLTVV.